This passage covers 20 T cell receptor beta chains from one sample sequenced in a study of T cell responses to AZD1222 COVID-19 vaccine. Method: immunoSEQ multiplex PCR; TCRdb's copy keeps in-frame clones and lacks some. This table holds some 160,000 clones, approximately 91% found once. The sequencing here drew on peripheral blood, taken on day 0 of AZD1222 vaccination. These receptors came from an adult in good health.

This sequence joins TRBV6-5 and TRBJ1-5; a possible D gene is TRBD1 (6 bases). The CDR3 loop spans 15 amino acids. Germline V gene data show CDR1 as MNHEY and CDR2 as SVGAGI. V was shortened by 2 bases and J by 5 bases, with 13 bases between the two germline ends. The CDR3 loop is CASSYTAGDDQPQHF. Written as DNA, the CDR3 is TGTGCCAGCAGTTACACGGCAGGGGATGATCAGCCCCAGCATTTT.

V and J are TRBV6-4 and TRBJ2-7; 8 positions match TRBD1. Per the germline V gene, CDR1 is MRHNA and CDR2 is SNTAGT. The CDR3 runs 14 residues. Unmatched junction bases numbered 10, after V lost 7 bases and J lost 5 bases. In DNA form, the CDR3 reads TGTGCCAGCACCCTCGGACAGGGCTGTGACGAGCAGTACTTC. It codes for CASTLGQGCDEQYF.

The chain is built from TRBV11-2 and TRBJ2-3; 9 nucleotides agree with TRBD1. Germline CDR1 and CDR2: SGHAT and FQNNGV. Unmatched junction bases numbered 7, after V lost 2 bases and J lost 1 base. This CDR3 contains 17 residues. CDR3 coding DNA: TGTGCCAGCAGCTTAAACCAACAGGGGGCTGGCACAGATACGCAGTATTTT. It yields the protein CASSLNQQGAGTDTQYF.

The chain recombines TRBV4-2 with TRBJ1-6; D is uncertain. Germline values: CDR1 LGHNA, CDR2 YNFKEQ. The CDR3 is made up of 14 amino acids. Trimming took 0 bases from V and 6 from J, leaving 6 bases between them. DNA for the CDR3: TGTGCCAGCAGCCAAGAAGAACTTAATTCACCCCTCCACTTT. Its translation: CASSQEELNSPLHF.

V and J are TRBV5-4 and TRBJ1-2; D remains ambiguous. The CDR3 has 18 residues. V shed 4 bases and J shed 1 base, with 23 bases lying between them. The germline V gene has CDR1 SGHNT and CDR2 YYREEE (reference sequence). The CDR3 region has the DNA TGTGCCAGCAGCGGGAAAGGCAACTTTTTCAGTGATAACTATGGCTACACCTTC. This sequence encodes CASSGKGNFFSDNYGYTF.

This sequence joins TRBV5-1 and TRBJ1-1; D ambiguous. With 3 bases removed from V and 0 bases from J, the gap between germline ends came to 9 bases. Germline-derived CDR1 and CDR2 are SGHRS and YFSETQ. CDR3 length: 14 residues. The CDR3 nucleotides read TGCGCCAGCAGCTCGATGGGGATGAACACTGAAGCTTTCTTT. Protein sequence: CASSSMGMNTEAFF.

V and J are TRBV3-1 (or the pseudogene TRBV3-2) and TRBJ1-1; D possibly corresponds to TRBD1 (5 bases). V lost 4 bases to trimming and J lost 3 bases, with 12 bases between them. The CDR3 runs to 14 residues. Looked up from germline, CDR1 is LGHDT and CDR2 is YNNKEL (reference sequence). CDR3 DNA sequence: TGTGCCAGCAGCCCCAGGGTAGTGGACACTGAAGCTTTCTTT. This encodes CASSPRVVDTEAFF.

This chain joins TRBV2 and TRBJ1-5, with a possible D match to TRBD1 (6 bases). V was shortened by 3 bases and J by 0 bases, with 21 bases between the two germline ends. CDR1 is SNHLY and CDR2 is FYNNEI in the germline V gene. The CDR3 loop spans 19 amino acids. The CDR3 sequence is CASSEDSHTYTNSNQPQHF. CDR3 coding DNA: TGTGCCAGCAGTGAGGACAGCCATACCTATACGAATAGCAATCAGCCCCAGCATTTT.

The chain recombines TRBV19 with TRBJ1-1; a possible D gene is TRBD1 (6 bases). CDR1 LNHDA and CDR2 SQIVND come from the germline V gene (reference sequence). The CDR3 loop spans 13 amino acids. The ends were cut back, 5 bases at V and 3 bases at J, with 10 bases in the middle. CDR3 sequence: CASSVHRDTEAFF. The DNA of the CDR3 is TGTGCCAGTAGTGTCCACAGGGACACTGAAGCTTTCTTT.

V gene TRBV4-3 combines with J gene TRBJ2-1; tentatively, D is TRBD1 or TRBD2 (5 bases each). The V and J ends lost 0 bases and 8 bases respectively, with 20 bases between them. CDR3 length: 17 residues. The germline gives CDR1 LGHNA, CDR2 YSLEER. The CDR3 DNA reads TGCGCCAGCAGCCAAGATTATTGGGACCATGGCGCCGATGAGCAGTTCTTC. It translates to CASSQDYWDHGADEQFF.

The table lists this clone with a count of one. The chain has TRBV9 and TRBJ1-5; no clear D. Trimming took off 10 bases at V and 5 bases at J, with 4 bases between the two ends. The CDR3 has 9 residues. Germline CDR1 SGDLS, CDR2 YYNGEE. The CDR3 reads CACDQPQHF. The CDR3 bases are TGTGCCTGTGATCAGCCCCAGCATTTT. The full variable domain, with the rest looked up from reference TRBV9 and TRBJ1-5, is DSGVTQTPKHLITATGQRVTLRCSPRSGDLSVYWYQQSLDQGLQFLIQYYNGEERAKGNILERFSAQQFPDLHSELNLSSLELGDSALYFCACDQPQHFGDGTRLSIL.

The table lists this clone with a count of one. The chain employs TRBV9 and TRBJ2-7; the D gene is possibly TRBD1 (6 bases). Deletions cut 0 bases from V and 3 bases from J, with 10 bases between. In germline, CDR1 is SGDLS, CDR2 YYNGEE. This CDR3 spans 14 amino acids. The CDR3 DNA follows: TGTGCCAGCAGCGTAGGGGCAGGGGTCTACGAGCAGTACTTC. Its protein is CASSVGAGVYEQYF.

This clone was observed once. The V gene is TRBV10-2, the J gene TRBJ2-5; weak D call: TRBD2 (5 bases). The CDR3 spans 14 residues. V was trimmed by 2 bases and J by 2 bases, leaving 9 bases between them. Germline assignment: CDR1 WSHSY and CDR2 SAAADI. The CDR3 loop reads CASSETSRQETQYF. CDR3 DNA: TGCGCCAGCAGTGAGACTAGTCGTCAAGAGACCCAGTACTTC.

This chain uses TRBV3-1 (or the pseudogene TRBV3-2) with TRBJ1-1; the D gene is possibly TRBD1 (6 bases). The ends were cut back, 4 bases at V and 0 bases at J, with 12 bases in the middle. CDR1 and CDR2 (germline): LGHDT, YNNKEL (reference sequence). The CDR3 is 15 residues long. The DNA of the CDR3 is TGTGCCAGCAGCCGACCGGGACAACTGAACACTGAAGCTTTCTTT. It encodes CASSRPGQLNTEAFF.

This clone occurred once. The chain uses TRBV3-1 (or the pseudogene TRBV3-2) and TRBJ2-7; D assignment may be TRBD1 or TRBD2 (7 bases each). Germline V gene lookup returns CDR1 LGHDT and CDR2 YNNKEL (reference sequence). The CDR3 has 15 residues. Trimming cost V 1 base and J 5 bases, with 15 bases left between them. This CDR3 is CASSQVGGGGNEQYF. The DNA of the CDR3 is TGTGCCAGCAGCCAAGTAGGGGGAGGGGGCAACGAGCAGTACTTC.

The J gene is TRBJ1-1, the V gene TRBV11-2; D unclear. The CDR3 spans 11 residues. Looked up from germline, CDR1 is SGHAT and CDR2 is FQNNGV. V was shortened by 4 bases and J by 5 bases, with 5 bases between the two germline ends. Written as DNA, the CDR3 is TGTGCCAGCAGCTCCGGAACTGAAGCTTTCTTT. Protein: CASSSGTEAFF.

J is TRBJ1-5 and V is TRBV1. TRBV1 is a pseudogene. The CDR3 covers 14 residues. The CDR3 nucleotides are TGCACCAGCAGCCAGGGAGTTAGGGAGCAGCCCCAGCATTTT. It encodes CTSSQGVREQPQHF.

Turning to this clone: At one boundary the junction diverges from the germline segment, which might be a read error. The V and J genes are TRBV7-9 and TRBJ2-7, with 7 nucleotides matching TRBD2. Germline V CDR1 and CDR2: SEHNR, FQNEAQ (reference sequence). The CDR3 has 15 residues. The CDR3 DNA reads as TGTGCCAGCAGCTTAGGTTGGACTAGTTCCTACGAGCAGTGCTTC. This sequence encodes CASSLGWTSSYEQCF.

The rearrangement uses TRBV18 and TRBJ2-7; TRBD1 might be the D (6 bases). CDR1 and CDR2 (germline): KGHSH, LQKENI. Trimming shortened V by 0 bases and J by 2 bases, and 14 bases separated the two germline ends. The CDR3 runs to 16 residues. The CDR3 nucleotides are TGTGCCAGCTCACCACCTTCGGGGCAGGGGCCCTACGAGCAGTACTTC. Protein product: CASSPPSGQGPYEQYF.

The gene calls are TRBV7-2 and TRBJ1-3; TRBD1 might be the D (5 bases). This CDR3 has 15 residues. The germline V gene encodes CDR1 SGHTA and CDR2 FQGNSA. The V and J ends lost 1 base and 7 bases respectively, with 14 bases between them. CDR3 bases: TGTGCCAGCAGCTTAGACGGGGCCGGATTCAACACCATATATTTT. Its translation: CASSLDGAGFNTIYF.